One TCR beta chain is described in this entry. V lost 2 bases and J lost 5; bases outside the gene matches: 8. Germline CDR1 and CDR2: KGHSH and LQKENI. This CDR3 has 15 amino acids. Produced via immunoSEQ multiplex PCR; TCRdb's table is partial and in-frame only. The sample has around 90,000 clones, over 90% seen once. This entry belongs to a study of technical replicates of blood from a few donors. This clonotype was sampled from a human donor in good health. This chain uses TRBV18 with TRBJ2-5; the match to TRBD2 covers 7 bases. Sequencing used T cells isolated from PBMCs. Here the CDR3 reads CASSPDAGVLETQYF. DNA of the CDR3: TGTGCCAGCTCACCAGACGCGGGAGTGCTGGAGACCCAGTACTTC.